This T cell receptor beta chain is from a study of blood T cell repertoires in COVID-19. Study as a whole: The United States, Italy and Spain provided the acute and convalescent COVID-19 samples.

Study processing details: Reference gene primer amplification gave nucleated cell count estimates. Clones were read by immunoSEQ multiplex PCR, and TCRdb kept only the in-frame ones, dropping some. V and J calls and clone size are given by that table; D and trimming were obtained from the DNA. The table lists almost 350,000 clones, roughly 86% of them singletons. All enrollees were roughly 18 to 89 years old and from some 24 US areas. A COVID-19 case had been met by exposed participants during the 2 weeks before study entry. The V end lost 8 bases, the J end lost 3 bases, and 10 bases lay between the germline ends. The CDR3 has 12 amino acids. CDR1 is ENHRY, CDR2 SYGVKD, per germline.

The receptor's source is a woman aged 25 to 39 who had been exposed to COVID-19. The chain has TRBV10-3 and TRBJ1-2; weak D call: TRBD1 (6 bases). Material for sequencing was PBMCs or T cells enriched from blood (not recorded which). The CDR3 is CAIVRGYYGYTF. DNA for the CDR3: TGTGCCATCGTGAGGGGGTACTATGGCTACACCTTC.